There are many counts of the clone carrying this T cell receptor (beta chain). Its antigen remains unknown. The sample belongs to a study of CD8 T cells in ankylosing spondylitis. Study-wide results and caveats: Disease-linked clones had a CD8+ phenotype and relatively low frequency in peripheral blood. A number of the motif variants had already been described in reactive arthritis synovial fluid and blood. Reportedly, significant enrichment of disease-linked clones occurred in matched ankylosing spondylitis synovial fluid.

Germline-derived CDR1 and CDR2 are KGHDR and SFDVKD. V was clipped by 4 bases and J by 2 bases; unmatched bases: 5. The CDR3 covers 15 residues. Making the TCR beta libraries involved quantitative 5'-RACE with molecular barcodes. MiXCR was run by TCRdb on the 5' RACE reads, yielding one entry per CDR3 protein. This table has under 250,000 distinct CDR3 sequences, approximately 12% appearing once. The TCR comes from a male donor with ankylosing spondylitis or in good health (not recorded which). This chain links TRBV24-1 with TRBJ2-5; TRBD1 agrees at 8 bases. The source material was blood, either unsorted or a sorted T cell fraction (not recorded which). The CDR3 DNA reads as TGTGCCACCAGTGAATCCGGGACAGGTCAAGAGACCCAGTACTTC. It specifies CATSESGTGQETQYF.